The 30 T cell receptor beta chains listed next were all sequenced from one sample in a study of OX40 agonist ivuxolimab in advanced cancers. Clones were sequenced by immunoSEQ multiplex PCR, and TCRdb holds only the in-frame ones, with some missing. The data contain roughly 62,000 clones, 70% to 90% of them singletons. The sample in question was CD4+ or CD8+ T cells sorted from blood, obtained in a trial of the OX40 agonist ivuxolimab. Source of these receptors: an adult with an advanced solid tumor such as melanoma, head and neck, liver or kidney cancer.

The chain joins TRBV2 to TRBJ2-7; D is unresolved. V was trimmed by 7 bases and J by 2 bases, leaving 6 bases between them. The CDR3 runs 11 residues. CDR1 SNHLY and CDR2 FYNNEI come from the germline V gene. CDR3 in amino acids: CASIQAYEQYF. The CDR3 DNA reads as TGTGCCAGCATCCAGGCCTACGAGCAGTACTTC.

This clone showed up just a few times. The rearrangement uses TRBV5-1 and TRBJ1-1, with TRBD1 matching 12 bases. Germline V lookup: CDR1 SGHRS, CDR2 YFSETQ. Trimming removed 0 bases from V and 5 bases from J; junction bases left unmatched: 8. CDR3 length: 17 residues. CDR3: CASSLGAGQGAKTEAFF. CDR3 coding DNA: TGCGCCAGCAGCTTGGGGGCGGGACAGGGGGCAAAGACTGAAGCTTTCTTT.

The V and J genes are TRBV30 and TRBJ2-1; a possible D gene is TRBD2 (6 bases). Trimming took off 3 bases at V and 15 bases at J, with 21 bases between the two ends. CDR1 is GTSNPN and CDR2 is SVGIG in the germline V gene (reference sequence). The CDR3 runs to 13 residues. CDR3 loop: CAWSRRPNLGGFF. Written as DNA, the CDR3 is TGTGCCTGGAGCCGGCGTCCTAACCTGGGGGGGTTCTTC.

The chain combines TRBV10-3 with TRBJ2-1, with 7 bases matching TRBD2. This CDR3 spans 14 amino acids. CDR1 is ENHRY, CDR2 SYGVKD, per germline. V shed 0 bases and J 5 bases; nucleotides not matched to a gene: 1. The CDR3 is CAISESGLNNEQFF. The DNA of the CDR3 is TGTGCCATCAGTGAGTCGGGACTAAACAATGAGCAGTTCTTC.

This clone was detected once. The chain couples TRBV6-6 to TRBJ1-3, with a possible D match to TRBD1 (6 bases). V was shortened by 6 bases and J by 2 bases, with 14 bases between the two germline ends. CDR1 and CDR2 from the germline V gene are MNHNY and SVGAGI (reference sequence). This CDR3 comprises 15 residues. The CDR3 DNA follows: TGTGCCAGCAGCCTTACAGGGTCCCCTGGAAACACCATATATTTT. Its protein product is CASSLTGSPGNTIYF.

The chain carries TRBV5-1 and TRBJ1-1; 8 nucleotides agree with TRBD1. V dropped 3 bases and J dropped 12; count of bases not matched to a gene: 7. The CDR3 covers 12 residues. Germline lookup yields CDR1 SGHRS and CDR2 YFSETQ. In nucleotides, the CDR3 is TGCGCCAGCAGCTCTGGACAGGGAGGAACTTTCTTT. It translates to CASSSGQGGTFF.

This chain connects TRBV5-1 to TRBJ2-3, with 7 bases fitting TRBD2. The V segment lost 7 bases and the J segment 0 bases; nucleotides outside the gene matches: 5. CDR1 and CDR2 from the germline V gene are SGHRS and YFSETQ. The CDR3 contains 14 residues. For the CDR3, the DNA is TGCGCCAGCGCCGGGGGGTCTAGCACAGATACGCAGTATTTT. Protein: CASAGGSSTDTQYF.

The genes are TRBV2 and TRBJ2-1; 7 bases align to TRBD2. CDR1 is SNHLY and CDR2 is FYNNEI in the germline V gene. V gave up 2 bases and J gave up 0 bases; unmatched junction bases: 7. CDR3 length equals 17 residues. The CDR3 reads CASSERPAGSSYNEQFF. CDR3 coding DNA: TGTGCCAGCAGTGAACGGCCAGCGGGAAGCTCCTACAATGAGCAGTTCTTC. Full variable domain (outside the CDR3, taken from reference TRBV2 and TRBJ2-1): EPEVTQTPSHQVTQMGQEVILRCVPISNHLYFYWYRQILGQKVEFLVSFYNNEISEKSEIFDDQFSVERPDGSNFTLKIRSTKLEDSAMYFCASSERPAGSSYNEQFFGPGTRLTVL.

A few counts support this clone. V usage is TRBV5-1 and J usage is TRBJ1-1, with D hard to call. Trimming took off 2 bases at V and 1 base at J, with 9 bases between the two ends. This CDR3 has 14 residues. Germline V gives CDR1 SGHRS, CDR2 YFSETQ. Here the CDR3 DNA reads TGCGCCAGCAGCTTAGAGACGGGGAACACTGAAGCTTTCTTT. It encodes CASSLETGNTEAFF.

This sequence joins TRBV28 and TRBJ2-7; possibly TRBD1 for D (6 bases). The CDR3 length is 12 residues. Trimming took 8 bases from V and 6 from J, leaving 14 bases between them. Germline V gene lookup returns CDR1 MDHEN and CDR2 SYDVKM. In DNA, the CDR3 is TGTGCCAGCCGGGCCTTAGGGGGCGAGCAGTACTTC. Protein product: CASRALGGEQYF.

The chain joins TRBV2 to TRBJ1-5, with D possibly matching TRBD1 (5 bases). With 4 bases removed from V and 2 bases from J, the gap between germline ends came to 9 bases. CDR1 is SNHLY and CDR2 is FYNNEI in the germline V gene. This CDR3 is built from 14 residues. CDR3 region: CASSGDGGNQPQHF. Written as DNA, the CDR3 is TGTGCCAGCAGTGGGGACGGGGGCAATCAGCCCCAGCATTTT.

The CDR3 DNA sequence: TGTGCCAGCTCACCACAGGGTGGTTCCTACAATGAGCAGTTCTTC. It is translated as CASSPQGGSYNEQFF. The chain is built from TRBV18 and TRBJ2-1; D uncertain. Germline CDR1 is KGHSH and CDR2 is LQKENI. The CDR3 extends over 15 amino acids. Trimming pared 1 base from V and 1 base from J, leaving 8 bases between.

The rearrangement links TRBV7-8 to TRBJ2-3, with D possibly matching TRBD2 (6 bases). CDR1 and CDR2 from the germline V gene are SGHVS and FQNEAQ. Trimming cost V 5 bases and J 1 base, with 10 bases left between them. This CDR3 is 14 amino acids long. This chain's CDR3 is CASSPPGGTDTQYF. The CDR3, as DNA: TGTGCCAGCAGCCCCCCGGGGGGCACAGATACGCAGTATTTT. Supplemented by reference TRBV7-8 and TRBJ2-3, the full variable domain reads GAGVSQSPRYKVAKRGQDVALRCDPISGHVSLFWYQQALGQGPEFLTYFQNEAQLDKSGLPSDRFFAERPEGSVSTLKIQRTQQEDSAVYLCASSPPGGTDTQYFGPGTRLTVL.

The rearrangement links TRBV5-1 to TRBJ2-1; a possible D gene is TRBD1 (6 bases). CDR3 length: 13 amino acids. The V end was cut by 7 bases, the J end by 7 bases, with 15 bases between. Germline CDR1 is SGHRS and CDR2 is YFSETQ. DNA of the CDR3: TGCGCCAGCCGGGACACCTTCTTTAATGAGCAGTTCTTC. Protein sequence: CASRDTFFNEQFF.

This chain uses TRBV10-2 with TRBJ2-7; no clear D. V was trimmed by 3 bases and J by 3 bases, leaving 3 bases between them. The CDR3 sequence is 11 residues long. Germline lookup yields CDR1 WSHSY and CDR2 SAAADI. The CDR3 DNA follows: TGCGCCAGCAGTGAAAACTACGAGCAGTACTTC. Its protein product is CASSENYEQYF.

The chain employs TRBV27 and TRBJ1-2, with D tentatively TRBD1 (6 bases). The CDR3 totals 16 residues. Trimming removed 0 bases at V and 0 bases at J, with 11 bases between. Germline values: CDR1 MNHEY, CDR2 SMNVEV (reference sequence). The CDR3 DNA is TGTGCCAGCAGTTTATCAGGGGGACGTCCTAACTATGGCTACACCTTC. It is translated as CASSLSGGRPNYGYTF.

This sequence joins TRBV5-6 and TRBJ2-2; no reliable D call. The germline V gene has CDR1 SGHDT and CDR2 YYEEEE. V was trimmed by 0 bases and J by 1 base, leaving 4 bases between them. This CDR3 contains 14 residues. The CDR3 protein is CASSLDWNTGELFF. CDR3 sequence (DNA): TGTGCCAGCAGCTTGGATTGGAACACCGGGGAGCTGTTTTTT. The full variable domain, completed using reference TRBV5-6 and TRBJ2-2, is DAGVTQSPTHLIKTRGQQVTLRCSPKSGHDTVSWYQQALGQGPQFIFQYYEEEERQRGNFPDRFSGHQFPNYSSELNVNALLLGDSALYLCASSLDWNTGELFFGEGSRLTVL.

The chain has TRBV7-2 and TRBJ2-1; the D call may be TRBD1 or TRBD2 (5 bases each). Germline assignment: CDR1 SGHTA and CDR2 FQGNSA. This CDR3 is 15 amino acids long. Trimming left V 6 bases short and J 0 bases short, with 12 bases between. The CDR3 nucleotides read TGTGCCAGCAGTTCCGGGACCCTCTCCTACAATGAGCAGTTCTTC. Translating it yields CASSSGTLSYNEQFF. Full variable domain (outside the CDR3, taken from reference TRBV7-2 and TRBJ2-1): GAGVSQSPSNKVTEKGKDVELRCDPISGHTALYWYRQSLGQGLEFLIYFQGNSAPDKSGLPSDRFSAERTGGSVSTLTIQRTQQEDSAVYLCASSSGTLSYNEQFFGPGTRLTVL.

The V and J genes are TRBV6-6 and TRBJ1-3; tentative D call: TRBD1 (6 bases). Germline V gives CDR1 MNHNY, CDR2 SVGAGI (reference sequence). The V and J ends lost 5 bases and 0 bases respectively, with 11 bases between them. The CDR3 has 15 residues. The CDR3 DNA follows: TGTGCCAGCAGTCCGGGACATTACTCTGGAAACACCATATATTTT. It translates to CASSPGHYSGNTIYF.

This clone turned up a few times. Here the CDR3 DNA reads TGTGCCTGGACGGACAGGGACACTGAAGCTTTCTTT. It specifies CAWTDRDTEAFF. The rearrangement uses TRBV30 and TRBJ1-1; 8 bases map to TRBD1. The germline CDR1 and CDR2 sequences are GTSNPN and SVGIG (reference sequence). This CDR3 has 12 residues. V gave up 4 bases and J gave up 3 bases; unmatched junction bases: 1.

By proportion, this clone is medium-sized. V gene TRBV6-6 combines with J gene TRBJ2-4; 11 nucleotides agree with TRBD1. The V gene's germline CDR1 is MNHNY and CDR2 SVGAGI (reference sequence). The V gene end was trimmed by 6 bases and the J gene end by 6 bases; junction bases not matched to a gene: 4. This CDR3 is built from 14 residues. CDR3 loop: CASRPGTGGNIQYF. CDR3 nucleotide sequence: TGTGCCAGCAGACCCGGGACAGGGGGAAACATTCAGTACTTC.

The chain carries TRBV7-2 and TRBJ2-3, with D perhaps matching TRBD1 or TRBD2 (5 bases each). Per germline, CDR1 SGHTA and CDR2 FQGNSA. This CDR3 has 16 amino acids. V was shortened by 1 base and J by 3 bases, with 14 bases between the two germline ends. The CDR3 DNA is TGTGCCAGCAGCTTAGGGTTGGGGACCCTAACAGATACGCAGTATTTT. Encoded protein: CASSLGLGTLTDTQYF.

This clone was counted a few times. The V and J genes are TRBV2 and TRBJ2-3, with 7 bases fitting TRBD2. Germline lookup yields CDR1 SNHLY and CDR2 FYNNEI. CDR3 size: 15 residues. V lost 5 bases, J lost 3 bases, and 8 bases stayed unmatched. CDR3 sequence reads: CASSQLQGGTDTQYF. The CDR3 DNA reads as TGTGCCAGCAGTCAACTTCAGGGAGGGACAGATACGCAGTATTTT.

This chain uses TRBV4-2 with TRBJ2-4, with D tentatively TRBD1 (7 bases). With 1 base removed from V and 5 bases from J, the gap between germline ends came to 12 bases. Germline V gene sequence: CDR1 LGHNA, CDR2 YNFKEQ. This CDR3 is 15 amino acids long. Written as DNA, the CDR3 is TGTGCCAGCAGCCAAGGGAGGGGGCTGGAAAACATTCAGTACTTC. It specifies CASSQGRGLENIQYF.

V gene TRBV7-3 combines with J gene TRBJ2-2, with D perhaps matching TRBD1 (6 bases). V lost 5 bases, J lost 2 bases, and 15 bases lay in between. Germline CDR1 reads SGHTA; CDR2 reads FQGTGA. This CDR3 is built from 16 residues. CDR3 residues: CASSPPTGHNTGELFF. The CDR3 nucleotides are TGTGCCAGCAGCCCCCCAACGGGACACAACACCGGGGAGCTGTTTTTT.

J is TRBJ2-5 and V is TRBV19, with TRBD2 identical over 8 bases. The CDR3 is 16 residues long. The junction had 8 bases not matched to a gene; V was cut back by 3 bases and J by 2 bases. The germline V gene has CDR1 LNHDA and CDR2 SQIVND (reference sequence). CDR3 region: CASSIGWSSGQETQYF. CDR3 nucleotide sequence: TGTGCCAGTAGTATCGGTTGGTCTAGCGGGCAAGAGACCCAGTACTTC. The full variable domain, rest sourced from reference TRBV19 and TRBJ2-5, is DGGITQSPKYLFRKEGQNVTLSCEQNLNHDAMYWYRQDPGQGLRLIYYSQIVNDFQKGDIAEGYSVSREKKESFPLTVTSAQKNPTAFYLCASSIGWSSGQETQYFGPGTRLLVL.

The CDR3 DNA is TGTGCCAGCAGCTTGGCCGGACAGCGGGTATCAAACACCATATATTTT. The encoded protein is CASSLAGQRVSNTIYF. The chain joins TRBV5-6 to TRBJ1-3, with D perhaps matching TRBD1 (6 bases). The V end was cut by 0 bases, the J end by 6 bases, with 16 bases between. Germline V gene sequence: CDR1 SGHDT, CDR2 YYEEEE. The CDR3 totals 16 residues.

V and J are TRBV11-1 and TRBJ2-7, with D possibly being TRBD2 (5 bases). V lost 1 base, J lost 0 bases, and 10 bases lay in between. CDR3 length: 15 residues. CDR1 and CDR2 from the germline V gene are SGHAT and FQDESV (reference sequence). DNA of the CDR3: TGTGCCAGCAGCTTAGAGACGGGGAGCTCCTACGAGCAGTACTTC. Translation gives CASSLETGSSYEQYF.

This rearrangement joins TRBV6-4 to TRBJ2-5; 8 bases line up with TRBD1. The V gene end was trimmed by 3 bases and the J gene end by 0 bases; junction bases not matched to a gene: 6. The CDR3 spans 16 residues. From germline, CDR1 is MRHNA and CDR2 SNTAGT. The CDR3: CASSEPRQGYQETQYF. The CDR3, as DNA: TGTGCCAGCAGTGAACCGAGACAGGGGTACCAAGAGACCCAGTACTTC.

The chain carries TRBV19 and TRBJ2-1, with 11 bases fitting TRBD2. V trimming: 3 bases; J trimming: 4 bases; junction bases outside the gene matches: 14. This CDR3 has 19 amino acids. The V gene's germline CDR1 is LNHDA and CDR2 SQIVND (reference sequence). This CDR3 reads CASSMASGGPIRSYNEQFF. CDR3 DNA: TGTGCCAGTAGTATGGCTAGCGGGGGGCCAATAAGGAGTTACAATGAGCAGTTCTTC. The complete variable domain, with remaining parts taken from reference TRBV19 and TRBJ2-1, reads DGGITQSPKYLFRKEGQNVTLSCEQNLNHDAMYWYRQDPGQGLRLIYYSQIVNDFQKGDIAEGYSVSREKKESFPLTVTSAQKNPTAFYLCASSMASGGPIRSYNEQFFGPGTRLTVL.